This section outlines one TCR beta chain sequence together with its context. This entry is derived from a study of blood T cell repertoires in COVID-19. Study as a whole: Samples taken during acute and convalescent COVID-19 were collected in the United States, Italy and Spain. From T cells, B-cell-depleted T cells, or PBMCs came the material, which was cDNA or gDNA.

Source study methods: Amplification from reference gene primers served as the basis for estimated nucleated cell counts. Sequencing used immunoSEQ multiplex PCR; TCRdb keeps in-frame clones, though not all of them. That table is the source of V, J and clone size, and D and trimming were worked out from the DNA. Of approximately 25,000 clones listed, around 80% are singletons. The clonotype was recovered from a woman aged 80 or older with acute or convalescent COVID-19. Input material: peripheral blood.

The chain's CDR3 is CASSAPTGTSSYNEQFF. CDR3 nucleotide sequence: TGTGCCAGCAGCGCTCCTACCGGGACTAGCTCCTACAATGAGCAGTTCTTC. The rearrangement joins TRBV5-4 to TRBJ2-1; 8 bases fit TRBD2. CDR3 length: 17 amino acids. The germline V gene has CDR1 SGHNT and CDR2 YYREEE (reference sequence). V was pared by 4 bases and J by 0 bases, with 9 bases of the junction left unmatched.